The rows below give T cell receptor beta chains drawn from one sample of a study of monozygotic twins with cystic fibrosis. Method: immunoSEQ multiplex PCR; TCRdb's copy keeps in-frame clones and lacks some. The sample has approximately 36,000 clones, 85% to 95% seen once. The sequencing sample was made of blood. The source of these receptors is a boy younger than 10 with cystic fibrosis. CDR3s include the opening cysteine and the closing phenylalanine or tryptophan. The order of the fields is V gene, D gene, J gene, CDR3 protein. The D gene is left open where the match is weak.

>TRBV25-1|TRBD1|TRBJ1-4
CASSEWTGGGNEKLFF
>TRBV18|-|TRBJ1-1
CASSPSVEAFF
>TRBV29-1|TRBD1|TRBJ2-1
CSANAGTGDNEQFF
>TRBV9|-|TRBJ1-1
CASSGDITEAFF
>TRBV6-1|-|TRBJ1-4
CASSGLGLLVATNEKLFF
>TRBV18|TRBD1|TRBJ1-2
CASSWDRGGYTF
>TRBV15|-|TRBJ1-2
CATSRVGSGGGYGYTF
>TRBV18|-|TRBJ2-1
CASSPFGNEQFF
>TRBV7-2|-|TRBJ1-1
CASSSRAAMNTEAFF
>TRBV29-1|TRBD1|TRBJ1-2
CSVGDRVGRDGYTF
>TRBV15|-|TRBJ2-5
CATSRGDRGRQETQYF
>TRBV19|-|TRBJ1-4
CASSIGATNEKLFF
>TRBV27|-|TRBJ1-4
CASMGVTNEKLFF
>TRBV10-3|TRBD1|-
CAISPGGSYEQYF
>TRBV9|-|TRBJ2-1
CASSVDGGQGNEQFF
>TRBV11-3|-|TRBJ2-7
CASSLVPSYEQYF
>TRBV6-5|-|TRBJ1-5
CASSYSREGQPQHF
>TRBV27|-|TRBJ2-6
CASSLSGANVLTF
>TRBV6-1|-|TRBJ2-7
CASRLGSSSSYEQYF